A single sample is the source of the 26 T cell receptor beta chains below, sequenced in a study of cytomegalovirus exposure and HLA in healthy donors. The PCR employed 60 Vbeta primers together with 13 Jbeta primers. Sequenced by immunoSEQ multiplex PCR; TCRdb stores in-frame clones only, minus some. The data contain 180,000 or so clones, 62% of them seen just once; the ten biggest clones take up about 3.2%. The source material was PBMCs. The receptors here all came from a man aged 35-49 years in good health and CMV-seronegative.

V is TRBV2 and J is TRBJ2-5; a weak D match, TRBD2 (6 bases). Germline V gene data show CDR1 as SNHLY and CDR2 as FYNNEI. This CDR3 region has 16 residues. V lost 4 bases to trimming and J lost 0 bases, with 15 bases between them. This CDR3 is CASSGTTTEYQETQYF. Written as DNA, the CDR3 is TGTGCCAGCAGTGGGACTACTACTGAGTACCAAGAGACCCAGTACTTC.

This clone was found a few times. The chain uses TRBV15 and TRBJ2-5; TRBD2 aligns across 13 bases. In germline, CDR1 is LNHNV, CDR2 YYDKDF (reference sequence). CDR3 size: 15 residues. J gave up 5 bases and V 9 bases, and 9 bases lay outside the gene matches. CDR3 nucleotides: TGTGCCACTACCAGGACTAGCGGGGGCCTTGAGACCCAGTACTTC. This codes for CATTRTSGGLETQYF.

This chain uses TRBV19 with TRBJ2-5; 8 bases map to TRBD2. This CDR3 has 16 residues. CDR1 and CDR2 (germline): LNHDA, SQIVND (reference sequence). Trimming cost V 4 bases and J 3 bases; bases outside gene matches: 10. The CDR3 region has the DNA TGTGCCAGTAGTACCGTTCCGGGACTAGTGGAAGAGACCCAGTACTTC. It encodes CASSTVPGLVEETQYF. Together with reference TRBV19 and TRBJ2-5, the CDR3 gives the full variable domain: DGGITQSPKYLFRKEGQNVTLSCEQNLNHDAMYWYRQDPGQGLRLIYYSQIVNDFQKGDIAEGYSVSREKKESFPLTVTSAQKNPTAFYLCASSTVPGLVEETQYFGPGTRLLVL.

This clone was observed a single time. The junction does not match germline at one end; this may be a read error. This rearrangement joins TRBV7-9 to TRBJ1-4; the D is unclear. Germline CDR1 SEHNR, CDR2 FQNEAQ (reference sequence). The CDR3 is 12 amino acids. Written as DNA, the CDR3 is TGTTCCAGCAGCTTACGTGGCGAAAAACTGTTTTTT. Translation gives CSSSLRGEKLFF. The full variable domain, rest sourced from reference TRBV7-9 and TRBJ1-4, is DTGVSQNPRHKITKRGQNVTFRCDPISEHNRLYWYRQTLGQGPEFLTYFQNEAQLEKSRLLSDRFSAERPKGSFSTLEIQRTEQGDSAMYLCSSSLRGEKLFFGSGTQLSVL.

The chain is built from TRBV5-8 and TRBJ1-4; 9 bases agree with TRBD1. Per germline, CDR1 SGHTS and CDR2 YDEGEE. The V gene end was trimmed by 2 bases and the J gene end by 8 bases; junction bases not matched to a gene: 4. This CDR3 has 14 residues. The CDR3: CASSFDRGGEKLFF. The CDR3 DNA is TGTGCCAGCAGCTTTGACAGGGGGGGAGAAAAACTGTTTTTT.

This rearrangement joins TRBV5-8 to TRBJ2-7; 14 nucleotides agree with TRBD2. Unmatched junction bases numbered 10, after V lost 1 base and J lost 7 bases. Germline V gives CDR1 SGHTS, CDR2 YDEGEE. The CDR3 has 17 residues. In nucleotides, the CDR3 is TGTGCCAGCAGCTTGTATGGGACTAGCGGGAGCCAGGGGGAGCAGTACTTC. It is translated as CASSLYGTSGSQGEQYF.

This clone turned up a few times. This chain links TRBV19 with TRBJ1-4, with 8 bases fitting TRBD1. Per the germline V gene, CDR1 is LNHDA and CDR2 is SQIVND (reference sequence). Germline trimming cut 7 bases from V and 8 bases from J; bases unmatched to any gene: 12. This CDR3 region has 15 residues. CDR3 in DNA: TGTGCCAGTACCCCAGGGACAGGATCGACCGAAAAACTGTTTTTT. It translates to CASTPGTGSTEKLFF.

CDR3 in amino acids: CASSLALRGANTGELFF. In nucleotides, the CDR3 is TGTGCCAGCAGCTTAGCCCTCCGGGGGGCGAACACCGGGGAGCTGTTTTTT. This chain uses TRBV11-3 with TRBJ2-2; TRBD2 agrees at 7 bases. The CDR3 is 17 amino acids. V lost 1 base, J lost 0 bases, and 5 bases stayed unmatched. Per the germline V gene, CDR1 is SGHNT and CDR2 is YENEEA.

J is TRBJ2-7 and V is TRBV14, with TRBD1 as a possible D gene (6 bases). The germline CDR1 and CDR2 sequences are SGHDN and FVKESK. The V end was cut by 2 bases, the J end by 1 base, with 12 bases between. The CDR3 loop spans 15 amino acids. For the CDR3, the DNA is TGTGCCAGCAGCCAATTTCCGCAGGGGTCCTACGAGCAGTACTTC. It yields the protein CASSQFPQGSYEQYF.

The chain joins TRBV6-5 to TRBJ1-5; D is uncertain. The length of the CDR3 is 12 residues. Trimming took 3 bases from V and 9 from J, leaving 9 bases between them. Germline CDR1 is MNHEY and CDR2 is SVGAGI. CDR3 DNA sequence: TGTGCCAGCAGTTATCCCCTATCGCCCCAGCATTTT. This sequence encodes CASSYPLSPQHF.

This sequence joins TRBV5-1 and TRBJ2-5; TRBD1 aligns across 10 bases. Per germline, CDR1 SGHRS and CDR2 YFSETQ. The length of the CDR3 is 13 residues. Trimming at V came to 4 bases and at J to 5 bases, leaving 2 bases not matched to a gene. The chain's CDR3 is CASSRTGGETQYF. CDR3 nucleotides: TGCGCCAGCAGCCGGACAGGGGGTGAGACCCAGTACTTC.

The chain joins TRBV7-3 to TRBJ2-5; TRBD1 agrees at 8 bases. Trimming at V came to 5 bases and at J to 1 base, leaving 6 bases not matched to a gene. The germline V gene has CDR1 SGHTA and CDR2 FQGTGA. This CDR3 comprises 15 residues. DNA for the CDR3: TGTGCCAGCAGCCCCGGGACAGGCCTCCAAGAGACCCAGTACTTC. Translating gives CASSPGTGLQETQYF.

The chain uses TRBV5-1 and TRBJ2-7, with 9 bases identical to TRBD1. CDR1 and CDR2 (germline): SGHRS, YFSETQ. The CDR3 sequence is 14 residues long. Trimming took 4 bases from V and 0 from J; bases not matched to a gene: 2. Here the CDR3 reads CASSEDRGSYEQYF. The CDR3 DNA is TGCGCCAGCAGCGAGGACAGGGGCTCCTACGAGCAGTACTTC.

The chain has TRBV5-5 and TRBJ1-3; 8 bases line up with TRBD1. Trimming took 0 bases from V and 3 from J; bases not matched to a gene: 5. The CDR3 contains 16 residues. Germline CDR1 SGHKS, CDR2 YYEKEE (reference sequence). The CDR3 coding sequence is TGTGCCAGCAGCTTGGCCAGGGGGCAGAGTGGAAACACCATATATTTT. Protein sequence: CASSLARGQSGNTIYF.

This clone was seen more than once but under ten times. This rearrangement joins TRBV7-2 to TRBJ2-7; a weak D match, TRBD1 (6 bases). The germline V and J ends were trimmed by 5 bases and 4 bases, with 18 bases remaining between them. Germline CDR1 reads SGHTA; CDR2 reads FQGNSA. This CDR3 is 15 amino acids long. In DNA form, the CDR3 reads TGTGCCAGCAGCCGACAGACAGGAGAGAGGTACGAGCAGTACTTC. Translation gives CASSRQTGERYEQYF.

CDR3 sequence: CASSLERGQGYF. CDR3 coding DNA: TGTGCCAGCAGCTTAGAGCGGGGGCAAGGATACTTC. The V gene is TRBV7-8, the J gene TRBJ2-7, with 8 positions matching TRBD2. Germline CDR1 SGHVS, CDR2 FQNEAQ. V lost 1 base and J lost 13; bases outside the gene matches: 6. The CDR3 totals 12 residues.

V gene TRBV2 combines with J gene TRBJ2-2; a weak D match, TRBD1 (5 bases). Germline values: CDR1 SNHLY, CDR2 FYNNEI. The CDR3 covers 14 residues. V lost 6 bases, J lost 1 base, and 9 bases lay in between. The CDR3 loop reads CASRETVNTGELFF. CDR3 DNA: TGTGCCAGCAGGGAGACAGTGAACACCGGGGAGCTGTTTTTT.

This chain uses TRBV5-1 with TRBJ1-1, with 7 bases matching TRBD1. The trim removed 4 bases at V and 4 bases at J, leaving 7 bases unmatched. Germline CDR1 reads SGHRS; CDR2 reads YFSETQ. This CDR3 region has 14 residues. The CDR3 DNA reads TGCGCCAGCAGCGCCGGGACAGAACTCACTGAAGCTTTCTTT. Translation: CASSAGTELTEAFF.

This clone was detected ten times or more. The chain is built from TRBV15 and TRBJ1-4; TRBD1 might be the D (5 bases). In germline, CDR1 is LNHNV, CDR2 YYDKDF (reference sequence). The CDR3 spans 15 residues. V was trimmed by 3 bases and J by 6 bases, leaving 14 bases between them. The CDR3 loop is CATSRDTSWDEKLFF. The CDR3 coding sequence is TGTGCCACCAGCAGGGACACGAGCTGGGATGAAAAACTGTTTTTT.

This clone occurred a few times. This rearrangement joins TRBV2 to TRBJ2-6; 10 bases are a match to TRBD1. CDR1 and CDR2 from the germline V gene are SNHLY and FYNNEI. This CDR3 is 17 amino acids long. V shed 6 bases, J shed 4 bases, and the junction held 9 bases outside the gene matches. Here the CDR3 reads CASRPGTGVSGANVLTF. The CDR3 nucleotides are TGTGCCAGCAGGCCCGGGACAGGGGTAAGCGGGGCCAACGTCCTGACTTTC.

This chain links TRBV12-5 with TRBJ1-5; a possible D gene is TRBD1 (6 bases). Germline V gives CDR1 LGHNT, CDR2 FRNRAP. CDR3 length equals 20 residues. V lost 0 bases to trimming and J lost 0 bases, with 21 bases between them. This CDR3 reads CASGLVLAGARHPSNQPQHF. CDR3 nucleotide sequence: TGTGCTAGTGGTTTGGTACTGGCGGGGGCCAGACACCCTAGCAATCAGCCCCAGCATTTT.

The CDR3 DNA reads as TGTGCCCGAGATGACAGGGCTGGCGGCTACACCTTC. It yields the protein CARDDRAGGYTF. This chain joins TRBV30 and TRBJ1-2, with 7 bases identical to TRBD1. The CDR3 runs 12 residues. The J segment lost 8 bases and the V segment lost 8 bases, leaving 11 bases of the junction unmatched. Germline V gene data show CDR1 as GTSNPN and CDR2 as SVGIG (reference sequence).

This clone appeared a single time. V and J are TRBV19 and TRBJ1-2, with D possibly TRBD1 on 5 matching bases. V dropped 6 bases and J dropped 2 bases, with 10 bases sitting between them. The CDR3 loop spans 13 amino acids. The V gene's germline CDR1 is LNHDA and CDR2 SQIVND (reference sequence). The CDR3 reads CASSLDSNYGYTF. For the CDR3, the DNA is TGTGCCAGTAGCCTTGACAGCAACTATGGCTACACCTTC.

V gene TRBV10-3 combines with J gene TRBJ2-7; D may be TRBD1 (7 bases). CDR3 length: 14 residues. The V end was cut by 4 bases, the J end by 4 bases, with 14 bases between. Germline CDR1 ENHRY, CDR2 SYGVKD. CDR3 sequence: CAISVGQGGYEQYF. Written as DNA, the CDR3 is TGTGCCATCAGTGTGGGGCAGGGGGGATACGAGCAGTACTTC.

In DNA form, the CDR3 reads TGTGCCAGTAGTCTACAGGGTCTCGACCCCTATGGCTACACCTTC. This translates into CASSLQGLDPYGYTF. The gene calls are TRBV19 and TRBJ1-2, with D possibly matching TRBD1 (6 bases). Trimming left V 5 bases short and J 4 bases short, with 17 bases between. CDR3 length: 15 residues. CDR1 is LNHDA, CDR2 SQIVND, per germline (reference sequence).

The V and J genes are TRBV11-2 and TRBJ1-1; no clear D. V dropped 5 bases and J dropped 0 bases, with 10 bases sitting between them. Germline CDR1 and CDR2: SGHAT and FQNNGV. The CDR3 totals 14 residues. CDR3 nucleotides: TGTGCCAGCAGCCCCGGTAGAGTGAACACTGAAGCTTTCTTT. This translates into CASSPGRVNTEAFF.